This passage covers 25 T cell receptor beta chains from one sample sequenced in a study of glioma-infiltrating T cells after dendritic cell vaccination. Assay used: immunoSEQ multiplex PCR; TCRdb lists only in-frame clones, some missing. The table shows about 64,000 clones, with 75% to 90% occurring only once. This specimen was blood, taken before dendritic cell vaccination. These receptor sequences come from a human donor with glioblastoma.

V is TRBV5-6 and J is TRBJ1-4, with 7 bases that match TRBD1. The V segment lost 4 bases and the J segment 4 bases; nucleotides outside the gene matches: 4. The length of the CDR3 is 14 residues. Germline V gene lookup returns CDR1 SGHDT and CDR2 YYEEEE. The CDR3 sequence is CASSQGDINEKLFF. DNA for the CDR3: TGTGCCAGCAGCCAGGGGGACATTAATGAAAAACTGTTTTTT. Full variable domain (missing parts from reference TRBV5-6 and TRBJ1-4): DAGVTQSPTHLIKTRGQQVTLRCSPKSGHDTVSWYQQALGQGPQFIFQYYEEEERQRGNFPDRFSGHQFPNYSSELNVNALLLGDSALYLCASSQGDINEKLFFGSGTQLSVL.

On this clone itself: Other DNA variants within this sample encode the same CDR3. This chain links TRBV5-1 with TRBJ2-7, with D possibly TRBD1 on 5 matching bases. Germline V gene sequence: CDR1 SGHRS, CDR2 YFSETQ. The CDR3 has 13 amino acids. V dropped 0 bases and J dropped 2 bases, with 6 bases sitting between them. The DNA of the CDR3 is TGCGCCAGCAGCTTGGCAGGGACCTACGAGCAGTACTTC. Residues: CASSLAGTYEQYF. The full variable domain, rest sourced from reference TRBV5-1 and TRBJ2-7, is KAGVTQTPRYLIKTRGQQVTLSCSPISGHRSVSWYQQTPGQGLQFLFEYFSETQRNKGNFPGRFSGRQFSNSRSEMNVSTLELGDSALYLCASSLAGTYEQYFGPGTRLTVT.

J is TRBJ2-3 and V is TRBV5-1, with TRBD2 matching over 9 bases. Germline V gives CDR1 SGHRS, CDR2 YFSETQ. The CDR3 is 16 amino acids. The junction had 10 bases not matched to a gene; V was cut back by 4 bases and J by 4 bases. CDR3 sequence: CASSPGRRGGADTQYF. The CDR3 DNA follows: TGCGCCAGCAGCCCAGGGAGGCGGGGGGGCGCAGATACGCAGTATTTT.

The V gene is TRBV6-1, the J gene TRBJ2-1; D not certain. CDR1 and CDR2 from the germline V gene are MNHNS and SASEGT. CDR3 length: 12 residues. V lost 5 bases and J 8 bases, leaving 10 bases between the germline ends. Written as DNA, the CDR3 is TGTGCCAGCAGTTATAGCATCGATGAGCAGTTCTTC. Its protein product is CASSYSIDEQFF.

The chain has TRBV2 and TRBJ2-2, with TRBD2 matching over 12 bases. CDR1 is SNHLY, CDR2 FYNNEI, per germline. After removal of 8 bases from V and 0 bases from J, the junction contained 4 bases not matched to a gene. The CDR3 spans 16 residues. The CDR3 DNA is TGTGCCAGCCGACGGACTAGCGGGACGAACACCGGGGAGCTGTTTTTT. This gives the protein CASRRTSGTNTGELFF.

In regard to this clone: This same CDR3 is encoded by further DNA sequences in the sample. CDR3 region: CASSKPGQSYEQYF. The CDR3, as DNA: TGTGCCAGCAGTAAACCGGGACAGTCTTACGAGCAGTACTTC. J is TRBJ2-7 and V is TRBV6-6, with 7 bases that match TRBD1. Germline CDR1 reads MNHNY; CDR2 reads SVGAGI (reference sequence). The CDR3 runs 14 residues. Trimming cost V 5 bases and J 4 bases; bases outside gene matches: 8.

The J gene is TRBJ1-1, the V gene TRBV7-8; TRBD1 aligns across 11 bases. V shed 6 bases, J shed 11 bases, and the junction held 5 bases outside the gene matches. This CDR3 is 12 amino acids long. Per the germline V gene, CDR1 is SGHVS and CDR2 is FQNEAQ. The CDR3 DNA is TGTGCCAGCAGTGGACAGGGGGCAACTGCTTTCTTT. Its protein product is CASSGQGATAFF.

The chain uses TRBV11-3 and TRBJ1-6, with D perhaps TRBD1 (6 bases). V was clipped by 4 bases and J by 9 bases, with 10 bases between them. The length of the CDR3 is 13 residues. Germline V CDR1 and CDR2: SGHNT, YENEEA. CDR3: CASSSGQSSPLHF. DNA of the CDR3: TGTGCCAGCAGCTCTGGACAGAGTTCACCCCTCCACTTT.

The rearrangement joins TRBV11-2 to TRBJ2-7, with 11 bases that match TRBD2. Trimming at V came to 3 bases and at J to 6 bases, leaving 13 bases not matched to a gene. This CDR3 has 17 residues. Germline V lookup: CDR1 SGHAT, CDR2 FQNNGV. This chain's CDR3 is CASSLGPSWLAGGEQYF. CDR3 DNA sequence: TGTGCCAGCAGCTTGGGTCCTTCGTGGCTAGCGGGGGGCGAGCAGTACTTC.

J is TRBJ1-4 and V is TRBV5-6; D call uncertain. Germline V gives CDR1 SGHDT, CDR2 YYEEEE. The CDR3 length is 15 residues. Trimming removed 6 bases from V and 8 bases from J, with 20 bases in between. The CDR3 DNA sequence: TGTGCCAGCACCTCAGGCCTGTTAGAGAAGGAAAAACTGTTTTTT. Protein sequence: CASTSGLLEKEKLFF.

With respect to this clone: Other DNA sequences in the same sample also yield this CDR3. The rearrangement links TRBV4-1 to TRBJ2-5, with TRBD1 as a possible D gene (5 bases). V lost 0 bases and J lost 5, with 13 bases in between. The CDR3 is 15 residues long. The germline CDR1 and CDR2 sequences are MGHRA and YSYEKL. In DNA form, the CDR3 reads TGCGCCAGCAGCCAAGATGGAAGGGGCCTGGAGACCCAGTACTTC. Translation gives CASSQDGRGLETQYF.

The rearrangement links TRBV30 to TRBJ2-1; 10 bases align to TRBD1. J was trimmed by 4 bases and V by 0 bases; bases with no gene match: 3. CDR3 length: 15 residues. CDR1 and CDR2 (germline): GTSNPN, SVGIG (reference sequence). CDR3 DNA: TGTGCCTGGAGTGTACTGGGACAGGGGTACAATGAGCAGTTCTTC. Translated, it gives CAWSVLGQGYNEQFF.

V is TRBV5-1 and J is TRBJ2-2; the match to TRBD2 covers 13 bases. The V segment lost 1 base and the J segment 1 base; nucleotides outside the gene matches: 7. The CDR3 contains 19 residues. Germline lookup yields CDR1 SGHRS and CDR2 YFSETQ. In DNA form, the CDR3 reads TGCGCCAGCAGCTTGCTGACTAGCGGGGGGCCTAAGAACACCGGGGAGCTGTTTTTT. Translated: CASSLLTSGGPKNTGELFF.

The gene calls are TRBV7-9 and TRBJ2-3, with 12 bases fitting TRBD2. Germline loops: CDR1 SEHNR, CDR2 FQNEAQ (reference sequence). This CDR3 has 15 residues. The junction had 6 bases not matched to a gene; V was cut back by 5 bases and J by 6 bases. The CDR3 coding sequence is TGTGCCAGCAGCCGACTAGCGGGGGCGGAGGATACGCAGTATTTT. This gives the protein CASSRLAGAEDTQYF. Filled out from reference TRBV7-9 and TRBJ2-3, the complete variable domain reads DTGVSQNPRHKITKRGQNVTFRCDPISEHNRLYWYRQTLGQGPEFLTYFQNEAQLEKSRLLSDRFSAERPKGSFSTLEIQRTEQGDSAMYLCASSRLAGAEDTQYFGPGTRLTVL.

This CDR3 is CASSIGSQETQYF. CDR3 bases: TGTGCCAGTAGTATCGGGAGCCAAGAGACCCAGTACTTC. This chain connects TRBV19 to TRBJ2-5; tentative D call: TRBD2 (6 bases). The CDR3 is 13 residues long. V lost 3 bases to trimming and J lost 1 base, with 6 bases between them. The germline V gene has CDR1 LNHDA and CDR2 SQIVND (reference sequence).

The V gene is TRBV5-1, the J gene TRBJ2-5; 8 nucleotides align to TRBD2. CDR1 SGHRS and CDR2 YFSETQ come from the germline V gene. This CDR3 is built from 17 residues. The ends lost 4 bases at V and 1 base at J; junction bases unmatched: 12. This CDR3 is CASSAGGLALLQETQYF. The CDR3 coding sequence is TGCGCCAGCAGCGCGGGGGGTCTAGCGCTACTCCAAGAGACCCAGTACTTC. Variable domain in full (rest from reference TRBV5-1 and TRBJ2-5): KAGVTQTPRYLIKTRGQQVTLSCSPISGHRSVSWYQQTPGQGLQFLFEYFSETQRNKGNFPGRFSGRQFSNSRSEMNVSTLELGDSALYLCASSAGGLALLQETQYFGPGTRLLVL.

This chain links TRBV5-1 with TRBJ2-7; 8 nucleotides agree with TRBD2. Germline values: CDR1 SGHRS, CDR2 YFSETQ. V dropped 0 bases and J dropped 4; count of bases not matched to a gene: 6. The CDR3 runs to 15 residues. The CDR3 DNA reads TGCGCCAGCAGCTTGGAACGGGGGGGAACTTACGAGCAGTACTTC. This sequence encodes CASSLERGGTYEQYF.

This clone appeared a few times. V and J are TRBV4-1 and TRBJ2-5, with D possibly being TRBD2 (5 bases). CDR3 length equals 14 residues. Germline CDR1 and CDR2: MGHRA and YSYEKL. V was shortened by 1 base and J by 1 base, with 7 bases between the two germline ends. CDR3 DNA sequence: TGCGCCAGCAGCCAAGGAGGGAGCCAAGAGACCCAGTACTTC. Residues: CASSQGGSQETQYF.

The chain is built from TRBV6-1 and TRBJ1-2; D is perhaps TRBD1 (6 bases). The CDR3 is 12 residues long. Germline V gives CDR1 MNHNS, CDR2 SASEGT. Trimming pared 8 bases from V and 5 bases from J, leaving 12 bases between. CDR3 residues: CASVGGFYGYTF. Written as DNA, the CDR3 is TGTGCCAGCGTAGGGGGTTTTTATGGCTACACCTTC.

CDR3 sequence (DNA): TGTGCCAGCAGCGAGGGGGACCCCAATTCACCCCTCCACTTT. It yields the protein CASSEGDPNSPLHF. The rearrangement uses TRBV9 and TRBJ1-6, with D possibly being TRBD1 (6 bases). Germline CDR1 reads SGDLS; CDR2 reads YYNGEE. With 3 bases removed from V and 7 bases from J, the gap between germline ends came to 11 bases. The length of the CDR3 is 14 residues.

V is TRBV5-1 and J is TRBJ1-6, with TRBD1 matching over 7 bases. Germline CDR1 is SGHRS and CDR2 is YFSETQ. J gave up 6 bases and V 1 base, and 1 base lay outside the gene matches. This CDR3 region has 14 residues. Here the CDR3 DNA reads TGCGCCAGCAGCTTGAGACAGGGTAATTCACCCCTCCACTTT. Residues: CASSLRQGNSPLHF. Full variable domain (remainder filled in from reference TRBV5-1 and TRBJ1-6): KAGVTQTPRYLIKTRGQQVTLSCSPISGHRSVSWYQQTPGQGLQFLFEYFSETQRNKGNFPGRFSGRQFSNSRSEMNVSTLELGDSALYLCASSLRQGNSPLHFGNGTRLTVT.

Only a few counts were recorded for this clone. V and J are TRBV10-1 and TRBJ2-3; TRBD1 is a possible D gene (5 bases). CDR1 is WNHNN, CDR2 SYGVQD, per germline (reference sequence). The CDR3 is made up of 13 amino acids. Trimming removed 7 bases at V and 2 bases at J, with 10 bases between. CDR3 nucleotide sequence: TGCGCCAGCAAGGACACTGACACAGATACGCAGTATTTT. Translation gives CASKDTDTDTQYF.

As for this clone: The same CDR3 arises from other DNA sequences in this sample as well. The chain has TRBV11-3 and TRBJ2-3, with D possibly matching TRBD2 (5 bases). CDR3 length equals 14 residues. Germline V gene lookup returns CDR1 SGHNT and CDR2 YENEEA. V dropped 1 base and J dropped 1 base, with 6 bases sitting between them. DNA of the CDR3: TGTGCCAGCAGCTTAGCAGCGGGCACAGATACGCAGTATTTT. Translation: CASSLAAGTDTQYF.

The J gene is TRBJ2-5, the V gene TRBV9; 7 bases are a match to TRBD2. CDR3 size: 14 residues. CDR1 SGDLS and CDR2 YYNGEE come from the germline V gene. After removal of 4 bases from V and 4 bases from J, the junction contained 7 bases not matched to a gene. In DNA form, the CDR3 reads TGTGCCAGCAGCCCTGGGGGGGAGGGAGAGACCCAGTACTTC. Protein product: CASSPGGEGETQYF. The variable domain in full, completed from reference TRBV9 and TRBJ2-5, reads DSGVTQTPKHLITATGQRVTLRCSPRSGDLSVYWYQQSLDQGLQFLIQYYNGEERAKGNILERFSAQQFPDLHSELNLSSLELGDSALYFCASSPGGEGETQYFGPGTRLLVL.

The chain carries TRBV19 and TRBJ1-5; 9 positions match TRBD1. This CDR3 spans 12 amino acids. Trimming cost V 11 bases and J 9 bases; bases outside gene matches: 8. The germline V gene encodes CDR1 LNHDA and CDR2 SQIVND (reference sequence). This chain's CDR3 is CAGGQGSWPQHF. CDR3 nucleotide sequence: TGTGCCGGCGGACAGGGGTCTTGGCCCCAGCATTTT.